A selection of T cell receptor beta chains follows, all from one sample in a study of blood T cells in healthy people across ages. TCRdb redid the calling of the 5' RACE reads with MiXCR, one entry per CDR3 protein. The table records roughly 720,000 distinct CDR3 sequences, 53% of them present only once. Material for sequencing was blood. The receptors were sampled from a man older than 75 in good health. Both conserved end residues are trimmed from each CDR3.

TRBV24-1,TRBJ2-1,ATSDFTAPNYNEQF
TRBV5-1,TRBJ1-2,ASRPNPGQETYGYT
TRBV11-3,TRBJ2-3,ASSLRGGPTSAQY
TRBV20-1,NA,SARDRLAGANEQF
TRBV20-1,TRBJ2-1,SASDPLGYNEQF
TRBV20-1,TRBJ2-5,SASPSSRVETQY
TRBV29-1,TRBJ2-2,SVTDSTGELF
TRBV5-1,TRBJ2-5,ATKHKREDREQY
TRBV11-2,TRBJ2-1,ASSLDPLGGFDYNEQF
TRBV7-9,TRBJ2-1,ASPASGLAGVTNEQF
TRBV4-2,TRBJ2-3,ASSDRTSGGTDTQY
TRBV25-1,TRBJ2-7,ATSQELEQY
TRBV2,TRBJ2-1,ASSDIRLAAEQF
TRBV29-1,TRBJ2-6,SVFFPEGGTGANVLT
TRBV6-2/TRBV6-3,TRBJ2-3,ASSYRTSGLILDTQY
TRBV5-1,TRBJ1-1,ASSPGTLNTEAF
TRBV20-1,TRBJ1-1,SARDRQAMNTEAF
TRBV5-1,NA,ASRKATDSFYEQY
TRBV7-2,TRBJ2-1,ASSPTSYEQF
TRBV5-1,NA,ASSLEGQGLDEQY
TRBV6-1,TRBJ2-1,ASGDTGVDEQF
TRBV5-1,TRBJ2-3,ASSFPSGRTDTQY
TRBV5-1,TRBJ2-1,ASSGTSGDNEQF
TRBV9,TRBJ2-7,ASSAGQQNYEQY
TRBV12-3/TRBV12-4,TRBJ2-7,ASTPRLSSYEQY
TRBV6-1,TRBJ2-7,ASINRRRSSYEQY
TRBV3-1,TRBJ2-5,ASSQWDRVLQETQY
TRBV9,TRBJ2-1,ASSPEVGEQF
TRBV24-1,TRBJ2-7,ATSEDGYNEQY
TRBV7-2,TRBJ1-6,ASSYTGANSPLH
TRBV5-1,TRBJ2-1,ASSPLTVYNEQF
TRBV6-1,TRBJ2-3,ASSAPGQGSTDTQY
TRBV28,TRBJ2-7,ASSPQGAEYEQY
TRBV28,TRBJ2-7,ASSLYRTYEQY
TRBV20-1,TRBJ2-3,SARVTSGSGRRYAY
TRBV20-1,TRBJ2-7,SAPLAGDPYEQY
TRBV7-9,TRBJ1-1,ASGIGGTEAF
TRBV13,TRBJ2-3,ASSLGTQTDTQY
TRBV29-1,TRBJ2-7,SVVPRDRSYEQY
TRBV5-1,TRBJ2-3,ASSLGVNNPDTQY
TRBV29-1,TRBJ1-2,SVESTGDGYT
TRBV7-3,TRBJ1-5,ASSPTGFSNQPQH
TRBV10-3,TRBJ1-4,AIRDRGGEKLF
TRBV5-1,NA,ASSLGGHSAGFDEQY
TRBV29-1,TRBJ2-5,SATGTSGSQETQY
TRBV7-2,TRBJ1-5,ASSLGLERPQH
TRBV9,NA,ASSVDPLGGLLGETQY
TRBV29-1,TRBJ2-6,SVEDRGSSGASVLT